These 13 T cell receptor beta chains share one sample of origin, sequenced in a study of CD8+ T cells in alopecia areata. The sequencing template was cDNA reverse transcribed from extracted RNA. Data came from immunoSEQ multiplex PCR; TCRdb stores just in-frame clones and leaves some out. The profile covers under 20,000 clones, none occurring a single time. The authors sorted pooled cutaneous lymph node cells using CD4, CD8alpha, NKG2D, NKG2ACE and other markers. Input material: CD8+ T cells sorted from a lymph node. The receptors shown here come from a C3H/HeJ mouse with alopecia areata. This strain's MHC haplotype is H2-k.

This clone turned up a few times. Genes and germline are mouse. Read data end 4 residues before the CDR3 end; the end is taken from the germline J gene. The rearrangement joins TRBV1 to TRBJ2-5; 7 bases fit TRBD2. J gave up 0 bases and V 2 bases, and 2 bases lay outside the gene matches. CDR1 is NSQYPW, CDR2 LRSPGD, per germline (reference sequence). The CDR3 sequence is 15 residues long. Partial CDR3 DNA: TGCACCTGCAGTGCACTGGGGGTTAACCAAGAC. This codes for CTCSALGVNQD. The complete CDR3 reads CTCSALGVNQDTQYF.

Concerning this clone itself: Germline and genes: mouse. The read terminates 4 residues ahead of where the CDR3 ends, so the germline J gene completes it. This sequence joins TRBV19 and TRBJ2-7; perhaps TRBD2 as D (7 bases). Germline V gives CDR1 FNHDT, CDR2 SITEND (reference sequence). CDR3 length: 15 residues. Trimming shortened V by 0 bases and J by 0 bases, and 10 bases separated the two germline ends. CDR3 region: CASSIDGGLSYEQYF. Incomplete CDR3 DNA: TGTGCCAGCAGTATAGATGGGGGGCTCTCCTAT.

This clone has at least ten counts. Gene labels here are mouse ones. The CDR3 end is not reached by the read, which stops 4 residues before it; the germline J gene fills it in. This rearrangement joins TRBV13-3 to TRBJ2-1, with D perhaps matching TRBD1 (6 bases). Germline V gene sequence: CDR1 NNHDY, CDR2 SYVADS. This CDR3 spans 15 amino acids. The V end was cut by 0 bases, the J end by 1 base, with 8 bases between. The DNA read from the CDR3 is TGTGCCAGCAGTGATGAGGGGGAGAACTATGCT. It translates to CASSDEGENYA. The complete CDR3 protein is CASSDEGENYAEQFF.

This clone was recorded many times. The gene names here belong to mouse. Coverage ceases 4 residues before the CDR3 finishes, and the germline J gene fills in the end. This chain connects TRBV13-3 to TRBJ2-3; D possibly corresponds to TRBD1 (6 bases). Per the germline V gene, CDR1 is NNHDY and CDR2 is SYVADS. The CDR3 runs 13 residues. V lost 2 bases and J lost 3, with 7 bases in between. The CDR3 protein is CASSEGTAETLYF. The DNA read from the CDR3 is TGTGCCAGCAGTGAGGGGACAGCAGAA.

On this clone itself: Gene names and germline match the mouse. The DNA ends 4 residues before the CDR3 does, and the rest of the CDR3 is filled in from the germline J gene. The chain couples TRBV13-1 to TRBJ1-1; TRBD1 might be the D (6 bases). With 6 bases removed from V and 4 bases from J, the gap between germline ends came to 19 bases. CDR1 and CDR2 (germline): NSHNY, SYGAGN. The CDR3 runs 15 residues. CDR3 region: CASKEGGARGTEVFF. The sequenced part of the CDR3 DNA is TGTGCCAGCAAGGAGGGGGGGGCGCGGGGCACA.

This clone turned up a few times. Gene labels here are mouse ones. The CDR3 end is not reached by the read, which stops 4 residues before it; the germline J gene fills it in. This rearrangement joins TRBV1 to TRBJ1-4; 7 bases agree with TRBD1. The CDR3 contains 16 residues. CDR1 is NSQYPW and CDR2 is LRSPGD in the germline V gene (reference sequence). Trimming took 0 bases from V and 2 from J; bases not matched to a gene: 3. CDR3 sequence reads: CTCSADKQGSNERLFF. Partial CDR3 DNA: TGCACCTGCAGTGCAGATAAACAGGGGTCCAACGAA.

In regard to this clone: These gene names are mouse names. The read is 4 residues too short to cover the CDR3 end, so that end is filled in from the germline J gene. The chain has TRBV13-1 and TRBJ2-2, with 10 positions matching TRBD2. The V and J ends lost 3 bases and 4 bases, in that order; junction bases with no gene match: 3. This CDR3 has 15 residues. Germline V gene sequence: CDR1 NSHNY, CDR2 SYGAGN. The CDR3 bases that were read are TGTGCCAGCAGTGCTGGGGGGGCGCCCACCGGG. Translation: CASSAGGAPTG. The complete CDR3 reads CASSAGGAPTGQLYF.

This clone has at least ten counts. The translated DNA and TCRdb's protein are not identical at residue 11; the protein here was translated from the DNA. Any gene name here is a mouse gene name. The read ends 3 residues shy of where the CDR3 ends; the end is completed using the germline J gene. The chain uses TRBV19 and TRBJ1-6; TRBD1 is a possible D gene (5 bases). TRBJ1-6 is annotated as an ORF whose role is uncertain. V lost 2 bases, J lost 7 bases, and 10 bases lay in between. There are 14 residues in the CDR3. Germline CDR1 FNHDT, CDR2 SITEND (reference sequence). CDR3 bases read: TGTGCCAGCAGTATCAGGGATGGAAATTCGCCC. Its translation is CASSIRDGNSP. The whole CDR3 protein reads CASSIRDGNSPLYF.

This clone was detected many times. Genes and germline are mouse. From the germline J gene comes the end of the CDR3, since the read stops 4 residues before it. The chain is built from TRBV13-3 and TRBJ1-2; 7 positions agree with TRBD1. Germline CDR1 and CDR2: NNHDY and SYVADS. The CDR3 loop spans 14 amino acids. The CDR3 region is CASSDEGARSDYTF. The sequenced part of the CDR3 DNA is TGTGCCAGCAGTGATGAGGGGGCGCGATCC.

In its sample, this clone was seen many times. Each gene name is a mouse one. The CDR3 is CASQGSSNSDYTF. The sequenced part of the CDR3 DNA is TGTGCCAGCCAGGGGTCTTCAAACTCC. The gene calls are TRBV13-3 and TRBJ1-2, with D possibly matching TRBD1 (6 bases). The read gets to within 4 residues of the CDR3 end, and the germline J gene fills in the rest. The CDR3 totals 13 residues. Trimming left V 7 bases short and J 0 bases short, with 10 bases between. Germline CDR1 is NNHDY and CDR2 is SYVADS.

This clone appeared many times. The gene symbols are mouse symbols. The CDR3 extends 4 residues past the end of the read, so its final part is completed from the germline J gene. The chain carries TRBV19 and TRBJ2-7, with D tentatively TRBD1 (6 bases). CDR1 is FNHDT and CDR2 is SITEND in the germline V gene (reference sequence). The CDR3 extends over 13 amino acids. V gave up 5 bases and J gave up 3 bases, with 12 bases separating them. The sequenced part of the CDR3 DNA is TGTGCCAGCAGACCGGGACACCGCTAT. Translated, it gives CASRPGHRY. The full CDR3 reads CASRPGHRYEQYF.

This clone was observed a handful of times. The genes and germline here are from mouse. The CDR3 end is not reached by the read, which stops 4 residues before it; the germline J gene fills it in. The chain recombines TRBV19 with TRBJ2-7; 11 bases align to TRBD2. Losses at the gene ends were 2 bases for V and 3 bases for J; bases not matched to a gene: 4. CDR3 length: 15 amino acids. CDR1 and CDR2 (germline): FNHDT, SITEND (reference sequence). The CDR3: CASSMEDWGDYEQYF. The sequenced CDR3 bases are TGTGCCAGCAGTATGGAGGACTGGGGGGACTAT.

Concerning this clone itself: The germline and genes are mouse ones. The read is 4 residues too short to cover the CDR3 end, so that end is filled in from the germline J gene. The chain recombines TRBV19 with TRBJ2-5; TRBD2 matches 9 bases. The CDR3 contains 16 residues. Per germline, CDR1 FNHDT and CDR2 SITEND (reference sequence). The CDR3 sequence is CASSIKGLGWDDTQYF. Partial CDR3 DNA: TGTGCCAGCAGTATTAAAGGACTGGGGTGGGATGAC. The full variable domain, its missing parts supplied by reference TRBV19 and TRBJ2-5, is GGIITQTPKFLIGQEGQKLTLKCQQNFNHDTMYWYRQDSGKGLRLIYYSITENDLQKGDLSEGYDASREKKSSFSLTVTSAQKNEMAVFLCASSIKGLGWDDTQYFGPGTRLLVL.